This is a list of T cell receptor beta chains from one sample in a study of T cells after yellow fever vaccination. MiXCR, run by TCRdb on the 5' RACE reads, gives a single entry per CDR3 protein. Counted here are 120,000 or so distinct CDR3 sequences, about 15% occurring once; the ten biggest clones make up about 42%. The material was CD8+ T cells sorted from PBMCs, obtained 5 days after the yellow fever booster vaccination. The receptors come from a man younger than 30 who received the YFV17D yellow fever vaccine. Each CDR3 is given without its conserved first and last residue. Each record gives: CDR3 length, V gene, J gene, CDR3 protein.

9,TRBV4-1,TRBJ2-5,ASSHVGTQY
11,TRBV9,TRBJ1-4,ASSVDGNEKLF
14,TRBV5-1,TRBJ2-2,ASSLAPDRPTGELF
11,TRBV6-5,TRBJ1-1,ASSYSRVAEAF
14,TRBV7-9,TRBJ2-5,ASSPPGTGEGETQY
12,TRBV7-8,TRBJ2-3,ASSYKSWPDTQY
15,TRBV5-1,TRBJ1-1,ASSLGDHAIGNTEAF
14,TRBV7-9,TRBJ1-3,ASSFSHGQGEDTIY
12,TRBV6-6,TRBJ2-1,ASSYIGVYNEQF
13,TRBV6-5,TRBJ1-5,ASSSVRLPGQPQH
13,TRBV7-6,TRBJ2-3,ASSLDIGPTDTQY
14,TRBV5-4,TRBJ2-2,ASSFFPNVNTGELF
12,TRBV19,TRBJ1-2,ASSPRTAVDGYT
12,TRBV30,TRBJ2-1,AWSVEDNYNEQF
13,TRBV7-2,TRBJ2-1,ASSSRDRLYNEQF
12,TRBV4-1,TRBJ2-7,ASSLGAGPYEQY
11,TRBV12-3/TRBV12-4,TRBJ1-5,ASTWGEWQPQH
14,TRBV9,TRBJ2-3,ASSARGGDSTDTQY
9,TRBV10-2,TRBJ2-1,ASSGDFEQF
13,TRBV7-8,TRBJ1-2,ASSSGDRGLDGYT
11,TRBV12-2,TRBJ1-4,ASRCPEGEKLF
13,TRBV12-3/TRBV12-4,TRBJ1-1,ASSSRTAMNTEAF
13,TRBV7-6,TRBJ1-5,ARDLGQGDNQPQH
9,TRBV2,TRBJ1-1,ASRAGLEAF
13,TRBV24-1,TRBJ2-6,ATSETETGANVLT
10,TRBV15,TRBJ2-2,ATSDYTGELF